This T cell receptor beta chain derives from a study of shared T cell receptors in the human thymus. TCRdb's table, derived via immunoSEQ multiplex PCR, lists solely in-frame clones and lacks some. The profile shows some 700,000 clones, 80% to 90% of them singletons. A further study also used this sample, focusing on human thymus T cells. That work adds: Resections from corrective heart surgery provided thymus tissue. There appeared to be biased usage of V and J genes in thymic and blood repertoires. Unrelated people showed highly overlapping thymic repertoires, related research reported.

Material: thymocytes. The receptor was isolated from a girl under three years old with a congenital heart defect.

CDR3 DNA: TGTGCCAGCAGTCGGCACGGGACAGGGACTTCCTACGAGCAGTACTTC. Translation: CASSRHGTGTSYEQYF. V gene TRBV27 combines with J gene TRBJ2-7, with 9 bases matching TRBD1. Trimming cost V 5 bases and J 1 base; bases outside gene matches: 9. The CDR3 totals 16 residues. The germline V gene encodes CDR1 MNHEY and CDR2 SMNVEV (reference sequence).